Described below is a single T cell receptor (beta chain) sequence and its context. Its antigen is not known. This sample was taken from a study of beta chain features in type 1 diabetes. Study-wide points: All four CD4+ subsets from Type 1 diabetes patients carried moderately but significantly shorter TCRB CDR3s.

What was sequenced were expressed TCRB transcripts, since all of the isolated RNA had been reverse transcribed. This table comes from immunoSEQ multiplex PCR, and its TCRdb copy is limited to in-frame clones, with some not included. The data show nearly 350,000 clones, 7% to 10% seen once. One heparinised draw of blood, averaging approximately 110 mL, came from each donor. Based on CD45RO/CCR7/CD25/CD127/CD95/CD27, CD4+ regulatory, stem cell-like memory, naive and central memory cells were sorted. The CDR3 loop spans 13 amino acids. Germline trimming cut 4 bases from V and 9 bases from J; bases unmatched to any gene: 6. Germline V lookup: CDR1 MRHNA, CDR2 SNTAGT.

The specimen was central memory CD4+ T cells from blood. V usage is TRBV6-4 and J usage is TRBJ2-1; 7 nucleotides align to TRBD2. This clonotype was sampled from a man aged 25-40 years with type 1 diabetes. For the CDR3, the DNA is TGTGCCAGCAGTGTATACCCGGGAGGTGAGCAGTTCTTC. Protein product: CASSVYPGGEQFF.